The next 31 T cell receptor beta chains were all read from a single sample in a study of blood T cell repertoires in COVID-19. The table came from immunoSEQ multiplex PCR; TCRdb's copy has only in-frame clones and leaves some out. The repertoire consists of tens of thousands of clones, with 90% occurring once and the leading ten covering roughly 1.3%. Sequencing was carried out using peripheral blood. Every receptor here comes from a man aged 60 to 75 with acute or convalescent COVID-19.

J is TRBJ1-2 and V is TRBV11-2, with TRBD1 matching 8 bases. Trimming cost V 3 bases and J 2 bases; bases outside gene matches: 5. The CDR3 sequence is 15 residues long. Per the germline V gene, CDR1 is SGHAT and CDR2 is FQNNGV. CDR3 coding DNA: TGTGCCAGCAGCTTGGGACAGGACTTCAACTATGGCTACACCTTC. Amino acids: CASSLGQDFNYGYTF.

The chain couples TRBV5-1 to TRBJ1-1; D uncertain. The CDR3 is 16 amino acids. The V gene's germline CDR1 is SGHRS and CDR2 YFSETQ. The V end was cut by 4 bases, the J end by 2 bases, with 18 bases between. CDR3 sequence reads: CASSRPPELPNTEAFF. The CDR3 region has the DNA TGCGCCAGCAGCCGACCTCCGGAACTACCAAACACTGAAGCTTTCTTT.

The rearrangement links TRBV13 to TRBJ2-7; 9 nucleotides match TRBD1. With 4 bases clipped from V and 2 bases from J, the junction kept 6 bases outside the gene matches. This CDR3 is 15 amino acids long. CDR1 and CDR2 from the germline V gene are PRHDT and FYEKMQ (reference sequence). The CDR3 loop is CASSSQGALAYEQYF. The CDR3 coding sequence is TGTGCCAGCAGCTCACAGGGGGCCCTTGCCTACGAGCAGTACTTC.

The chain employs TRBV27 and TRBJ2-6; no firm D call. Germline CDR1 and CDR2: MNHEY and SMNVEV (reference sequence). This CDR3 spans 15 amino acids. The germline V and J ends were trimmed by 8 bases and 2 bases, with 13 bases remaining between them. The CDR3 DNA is TGTGCCAGCGGAAACGCGGCTCCTGGGGCCAACGTCCTGACTTTC. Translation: CASGNAAPGANVLTF.

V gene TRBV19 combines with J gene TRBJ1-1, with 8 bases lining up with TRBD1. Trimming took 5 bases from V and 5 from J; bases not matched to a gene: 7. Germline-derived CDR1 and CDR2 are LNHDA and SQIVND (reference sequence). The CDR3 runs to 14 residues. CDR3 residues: CASSLRTGRTEAFF. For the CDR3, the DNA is TGTGCCAGTAGTCTCCGGACAGGGAGAACTGAAGCTTTCTTT. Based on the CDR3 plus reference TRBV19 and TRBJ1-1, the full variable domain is DGGITQSPKYLFRKEGQNVTLSCEQNLNHDAMYWYRQDPGQGLRLIYYSQIVNDFQKGDIAEGYSVSREKKESFPLTVTSAQKNPTAFYLCASSLRTGRTEAFFGQGTRLTVV.

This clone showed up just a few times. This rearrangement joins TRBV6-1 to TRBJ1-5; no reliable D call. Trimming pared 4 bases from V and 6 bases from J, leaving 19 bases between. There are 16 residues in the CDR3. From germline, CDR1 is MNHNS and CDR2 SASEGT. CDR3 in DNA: TGTGCCAGCAGTGCGATCCCTAGAGAATATGGTCAGCCCCAGCATTTT. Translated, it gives CASSAIPREYGQPQHF.

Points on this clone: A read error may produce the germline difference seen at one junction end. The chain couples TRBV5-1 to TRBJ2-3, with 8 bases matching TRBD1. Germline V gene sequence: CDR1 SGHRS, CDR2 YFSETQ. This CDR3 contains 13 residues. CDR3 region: CASNTVGTGGYFF. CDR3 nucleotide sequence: TGCGCCAGCAACACCGTCGGGACAGGTGGATATTTTTTT.

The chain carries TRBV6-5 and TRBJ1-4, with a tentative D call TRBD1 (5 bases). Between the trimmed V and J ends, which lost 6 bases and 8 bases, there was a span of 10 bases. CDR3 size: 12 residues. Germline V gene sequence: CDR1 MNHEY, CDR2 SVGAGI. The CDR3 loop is CASRREGEKLFF. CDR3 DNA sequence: TGTGCCAGCAGGAGGGAGGGGGAAAAACTGTTTTTT.

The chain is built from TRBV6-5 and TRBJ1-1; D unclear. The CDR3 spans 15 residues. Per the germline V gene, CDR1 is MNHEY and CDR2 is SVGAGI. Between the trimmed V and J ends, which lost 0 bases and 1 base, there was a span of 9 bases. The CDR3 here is CASSYSSARNTEAFF. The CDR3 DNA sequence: TGTGCCAGCAGTTACTCGTCCGCCAGGAACACTGAAGCTTTCTTT.

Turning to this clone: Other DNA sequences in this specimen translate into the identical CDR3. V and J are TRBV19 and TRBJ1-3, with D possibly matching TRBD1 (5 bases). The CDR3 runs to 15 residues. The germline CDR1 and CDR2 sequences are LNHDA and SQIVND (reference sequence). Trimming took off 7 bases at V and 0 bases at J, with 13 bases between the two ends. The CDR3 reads CASKRQPFSGNTIYF. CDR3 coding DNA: TGTGCCAGTAAGAGACAGCCCTTCTCTGGAAACACCATATATTTT.

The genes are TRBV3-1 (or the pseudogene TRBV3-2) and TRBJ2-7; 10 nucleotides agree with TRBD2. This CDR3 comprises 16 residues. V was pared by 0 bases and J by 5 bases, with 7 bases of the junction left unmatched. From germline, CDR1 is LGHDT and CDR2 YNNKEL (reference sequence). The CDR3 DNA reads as TGTGCCAGCAGCCAAGAGGTCCTAGCGGGGGTCCACGAGCAGTACTTC. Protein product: CASSQEVLAGVHEQYF.

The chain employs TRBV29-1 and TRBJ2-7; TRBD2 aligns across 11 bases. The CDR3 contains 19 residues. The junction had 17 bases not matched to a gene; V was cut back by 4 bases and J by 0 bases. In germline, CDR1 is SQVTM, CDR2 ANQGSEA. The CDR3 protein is CSVVGGLAGGLNLSYEQYF. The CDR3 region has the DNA TGCAGCGTTGTCGGAGGCCTAGCGGGGGGCCTCAACCTCTCCTACGAGCAGTACTTC.

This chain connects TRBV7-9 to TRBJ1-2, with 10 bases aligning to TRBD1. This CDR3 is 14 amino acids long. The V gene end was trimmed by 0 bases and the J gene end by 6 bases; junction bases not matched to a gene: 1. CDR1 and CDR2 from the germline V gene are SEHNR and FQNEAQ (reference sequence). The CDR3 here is CASSLAGTGDGYTF. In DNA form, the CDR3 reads TGTGCCAGCAGCTTAGCCGGGACAGGGGATGGCTACACCTTC.

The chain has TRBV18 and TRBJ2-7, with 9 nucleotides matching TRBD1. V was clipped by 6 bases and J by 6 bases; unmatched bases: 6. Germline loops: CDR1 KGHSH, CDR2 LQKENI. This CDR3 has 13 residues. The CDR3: CASSQGQGGEQYF. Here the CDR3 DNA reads TGTGCCAGCTCGCAGGGACAGGGAGGCGAGCAGTACTTC.

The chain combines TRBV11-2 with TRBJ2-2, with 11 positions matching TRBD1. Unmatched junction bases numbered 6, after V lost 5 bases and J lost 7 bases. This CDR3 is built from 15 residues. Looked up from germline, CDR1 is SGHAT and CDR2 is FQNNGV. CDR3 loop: CASSPGQGGIGELFF. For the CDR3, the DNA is TGTGCCAGCAGCCCGGGACAGGGGGGAATCGGGGAGCTGTTTTTT.

CDR3 DNA sequence: TGTGCCAGCTCAATAGGGGGTAGCACAGATACGCAGTATTTT. Encoded protein: CASSIGGSTDTQYF. The rearrangement uses TRBV18 and TRBJ2-3; D possibly corresponds to TRBD1 (6 bases). Germline V CDR1 and CDR2: KGHSH, LQKENI. Trimming removed 5 bases at V and 0 bases at J, with 9 bases between. This CDR3 is built from 14 residues.

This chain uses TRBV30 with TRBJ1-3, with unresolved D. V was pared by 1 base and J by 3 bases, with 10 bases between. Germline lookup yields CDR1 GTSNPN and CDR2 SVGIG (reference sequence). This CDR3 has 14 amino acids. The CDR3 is CAWSAPISGNTIYF. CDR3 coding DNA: TGTGCCTGGAGTGCCCCCATTAGTGGAAACACCATATATTTT.

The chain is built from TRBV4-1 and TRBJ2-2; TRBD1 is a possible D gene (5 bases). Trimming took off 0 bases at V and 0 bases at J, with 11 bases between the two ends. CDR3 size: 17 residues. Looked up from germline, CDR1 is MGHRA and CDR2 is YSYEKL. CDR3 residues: CASSQDPQATNTGELFF. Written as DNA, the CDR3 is TGCGCCAGCAGCCAAGATCCACAGGCGACGAACACCGGGGAGCTGTTTTTT.

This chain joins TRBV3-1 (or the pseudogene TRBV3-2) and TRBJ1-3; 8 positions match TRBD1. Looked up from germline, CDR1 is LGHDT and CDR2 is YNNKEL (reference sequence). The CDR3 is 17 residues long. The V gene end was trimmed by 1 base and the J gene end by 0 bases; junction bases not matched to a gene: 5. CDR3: CASSQAAGGYSGNTIYF. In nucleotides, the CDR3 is TGTGCCAGCAGCCAAGCCGCAGGGGGCTACTCTGGAAACACCATATATTTT.

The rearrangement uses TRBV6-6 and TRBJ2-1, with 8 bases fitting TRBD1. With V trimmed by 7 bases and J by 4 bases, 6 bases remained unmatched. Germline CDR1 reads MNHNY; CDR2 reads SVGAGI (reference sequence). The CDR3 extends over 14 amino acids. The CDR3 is CASTGQGFYNEQFF. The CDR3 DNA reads TGTGCCAGCACCGGACAGGGTTTTTACAATGAGCAGTTCTTC.

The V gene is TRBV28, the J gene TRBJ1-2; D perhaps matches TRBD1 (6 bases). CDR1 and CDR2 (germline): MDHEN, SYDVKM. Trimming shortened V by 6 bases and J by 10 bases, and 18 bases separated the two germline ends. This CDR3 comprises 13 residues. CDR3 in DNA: TGTGCCAGCAGACGGACAGTTTCTCCACTCTACACCTTC. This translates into CASRRTVSPLYTF.

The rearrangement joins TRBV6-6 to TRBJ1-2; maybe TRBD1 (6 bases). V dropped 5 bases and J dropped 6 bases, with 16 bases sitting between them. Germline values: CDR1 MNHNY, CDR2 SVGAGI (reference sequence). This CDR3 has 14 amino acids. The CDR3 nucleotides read TGTGCCAGCAGTCCCCCGCAGGGGAGCGATGGCTACACCTTC. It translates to CASSPPQGSDGYTF.

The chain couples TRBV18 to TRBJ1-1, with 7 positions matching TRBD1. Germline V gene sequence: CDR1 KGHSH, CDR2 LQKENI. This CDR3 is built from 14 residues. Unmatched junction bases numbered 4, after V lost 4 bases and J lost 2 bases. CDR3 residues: CASSLRQGNTEAFF. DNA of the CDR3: TGTGCCAGCTCACTCCGACAGGGAAACACTGAAGCTTTCTTT.

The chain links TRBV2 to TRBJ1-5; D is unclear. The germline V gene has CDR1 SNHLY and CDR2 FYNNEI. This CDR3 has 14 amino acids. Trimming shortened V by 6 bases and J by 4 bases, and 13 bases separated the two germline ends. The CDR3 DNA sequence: TGTGCCAGCAGGCCGGGTCTGAGTAATCAGCCCCAGCATTTT. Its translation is CASRPGLSNQPQHF.

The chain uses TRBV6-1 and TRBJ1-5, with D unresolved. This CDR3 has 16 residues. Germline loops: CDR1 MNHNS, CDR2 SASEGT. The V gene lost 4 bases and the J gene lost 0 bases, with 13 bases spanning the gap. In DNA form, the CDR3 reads TGTGCCAGCAGTGCTCCGCGAGGGAATAGCAATCAGCCCCAGCATTTT. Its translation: CASSAPRGNSNQPQHF.

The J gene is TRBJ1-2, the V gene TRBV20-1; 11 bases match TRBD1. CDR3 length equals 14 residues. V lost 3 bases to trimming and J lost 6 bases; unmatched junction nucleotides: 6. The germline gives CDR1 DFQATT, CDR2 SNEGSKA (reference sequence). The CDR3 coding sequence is TGCAGTGCTAGTGATTGGACAGGGGGCGATGGCTACACCTTC. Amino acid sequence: CSASDWTGGDGYTF.

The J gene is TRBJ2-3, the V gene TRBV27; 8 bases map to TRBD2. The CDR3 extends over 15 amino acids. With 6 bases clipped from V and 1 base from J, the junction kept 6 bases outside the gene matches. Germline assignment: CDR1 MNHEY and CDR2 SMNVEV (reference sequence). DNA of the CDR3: TGTGCCAGCAGACTACGGGGGGGCCGCACAGATACGCAGTATTTT. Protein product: CASRLRGGRTDTQYF.

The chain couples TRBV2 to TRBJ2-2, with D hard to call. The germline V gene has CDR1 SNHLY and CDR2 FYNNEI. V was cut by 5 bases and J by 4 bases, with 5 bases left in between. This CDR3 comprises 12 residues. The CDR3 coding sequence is TGTGCCAGCAGTCGGAGCACCGGGGAGCTGTTTTTT. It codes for CASSRSTGELFF.

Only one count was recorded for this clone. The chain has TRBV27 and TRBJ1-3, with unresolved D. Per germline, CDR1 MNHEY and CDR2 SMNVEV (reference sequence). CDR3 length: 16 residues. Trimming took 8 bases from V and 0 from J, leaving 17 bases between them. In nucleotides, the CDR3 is TGTGCCAGCCCCCTTACCCGGGGAGTCTCTGGAAACACCATATATTTT. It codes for CASPLTRGVSGNTIYF.

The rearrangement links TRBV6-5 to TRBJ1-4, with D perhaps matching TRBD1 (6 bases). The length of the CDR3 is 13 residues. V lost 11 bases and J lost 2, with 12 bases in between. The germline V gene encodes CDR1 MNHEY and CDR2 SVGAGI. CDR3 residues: CAGGRVTNEKLFF. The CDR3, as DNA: TGTGCCGGGGGCAGGGTGACTAATGAAAAACTGTTTTTT.

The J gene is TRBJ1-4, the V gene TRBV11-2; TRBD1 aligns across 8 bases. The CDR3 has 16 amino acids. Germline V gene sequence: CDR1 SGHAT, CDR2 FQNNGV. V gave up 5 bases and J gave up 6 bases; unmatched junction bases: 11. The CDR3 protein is CASSRRYGQGDEKLFF. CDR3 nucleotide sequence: TGTGCCAGCAGCCGACGCTATGGACAGGGAGATGAAAAACTGTTTTTT.